The clone carrying this T cell receptor beta chain has just a few counts. This entry is derived from a study of blood T cell repertoires in COVID-19. Using immunoSEQ multiplex PCR, the repertoire was profiled, and TCRdb retains in-frame clones only, with some absent. The data show 100,000 to 150,000 clones, around 84% seen once. The CDR3 length is 13 residues. Germline values: CDR1 MNHEY, CDR2 SVGAGI. V lost 6 bases to trimming and J lost 3 bases, with 11 bases between them. The receptor was isolated from a woman of 80 years or more with acute or convalescent COVID-19. The chain has TRBV6-5 and TRBJ1-2, with TRBD1 as a possible D gene (5 bases). The sequencing sample was made of peripheral blood. CDR3 sequence (DNA): TGTGCCAGCAGACGCCCGGGGGACTATGGCTACACCTTC. This translates into CASRRPGDYGYTF.